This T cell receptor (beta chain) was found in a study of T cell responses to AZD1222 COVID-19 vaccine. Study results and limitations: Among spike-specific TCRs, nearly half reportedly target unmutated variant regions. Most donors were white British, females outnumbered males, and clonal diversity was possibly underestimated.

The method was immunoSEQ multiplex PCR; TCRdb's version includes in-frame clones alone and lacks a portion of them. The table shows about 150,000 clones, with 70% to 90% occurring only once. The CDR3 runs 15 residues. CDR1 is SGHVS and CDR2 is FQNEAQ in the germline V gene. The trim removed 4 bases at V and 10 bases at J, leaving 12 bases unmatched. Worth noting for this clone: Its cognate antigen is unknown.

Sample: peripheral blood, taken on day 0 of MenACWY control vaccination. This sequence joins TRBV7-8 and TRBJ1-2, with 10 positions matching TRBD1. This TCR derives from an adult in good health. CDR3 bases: TGTGCCAGCAGCTCGCCGGGACAGGGGATGATGGACTACACCTTC. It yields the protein CASSSPGQGMMDYTF.